Included here is one T cell receptor (beta chain) sequence, with context. The specificity of this receptor is unknown. Base quality data are lacking; no much larger clone is found one base away. These data come from a study of T cell responses to AZD1222 COVID-19 vaccine (dated by TCRdb to 2020 to 2023). With respect to the entire study: AZD1222 recipients given second doses at about 4 weeks or at about 12 weeks were pooled, since spike-specific TCR depth and breadth were not found to differ between the two schedules. Enrollment into the trials was organized by age into subgroups of 18-55, 56-69 and 70-plus years, and those subgroups contained roughly 160, 29 and 62 TCR-sequenced participants, respectively. A total of just over 230 trial participants underwent TCR sequencing, of whom around 210 had received two doses of AZD1222 and 26 had received two doses of the MenACWY control vaccine.

The paper as a whole reports these results and caveats: In the small 56-69-year group, the increase in depth fell short of significance, most likely because of low power. No day 14 peak-response samples were available, so repertoires were characterized only after the peak T cell response. Reportedly, close to half of the unique spike-specific TCRs recognized epitopes lying outside the regions that are mutated in the B.1.351 and B.1.1.7 variants. A significant rise in spike-specific TCR breadth and depth was observed after two AZD1222 doses relative to day 0 and relative to MenACWY recipients. CD4 TCRs associated with the vaccine covered the entire spike protein, and the dominant responses were in regions 160-218 and 743-854. Conclusions about previously exposed vaccinees are limited because only six or seven AZD1222 recipients were SARS-CoV-2 seropositive at baseline. Participants were mostly white British and included more females than males, and it was suggested by the authors that clonal diversity may have been underestimated.

The germline V gene yields SGHVS for CDR1 and FQNEAQ for CDR2. Taken from cysteine to phenylalanine, the CDR3 has 17 residues. This entry keeps only the CDR3 DNA: 51 bases, framed from base 1. V is pruned by 5 bases and J by 3 bases, leaving 8 bases of the junction without a gene match. The CDR3 regions of human TCRbeta chains were analyzed by immunosequencing. The published analysis was carried out like this. Repertoire TCRs were matched against a reference library of SARS-CoV-2-specific TCRs generated with the MIRA antigen-specificity platform. Breadth was defined as the fraction of unique TCRs that were SARS-CoV-2-associated. Depth was defined as the fraction of total T cells that were SARS-CoV-2-associated. Using the MIRA data, each spike-specific TCR was assigned both to the spike region to which the TCR was reactive and to a CD4 or CD8 class. Log10-transformed breadth and depth values were compared by one-way ANOVA with Sidak's multiple comparisons tests. In TCRdb, the immuneACCESS table is reduced to in-frame sequences with V and J assigned. These tables do not hold every clone; where another copy was compared, an unresolved V gene accounts for under half, and the others remain unexplained. That table furnishes V, J and clone size, whereas the DNA furnished D and trimming. The sample has some 190,000 clones on record, 80% to 95% of them singletons. Of the sample, 1% to 1.5% falls within the top ten clones.

Taken with the paper, the label for time point translates to: baseline before first vaccination. Samples from vaccinated people were obtained from the UK trials COV001 and COV002, which included a single-blind randomized controlled phase 2/3 trial of AZD1222 (ChAdOx1 nCoV-19) in healthy adults. Trial participant PBMC samples were collected at day 0 and day 28 after the second dose for TCRbeta chain sequencing. The V gene is TRBV7-8 and the J gene is TRBJ2-2; 11 nucleotides in the junction match TRBD1. This specimen consisted of peripheral blood, obtained on day 0 of AZD1222 vaccination. This TCR was sampled from an adult in good health. In nucleotide form, the sequence is TGTGCCAGCAGCCGCCGCCGGGACAGGGGGTACACCGGGGAGCTGTTTTTT. This encodes CASSRRRDRGYTGELFF.